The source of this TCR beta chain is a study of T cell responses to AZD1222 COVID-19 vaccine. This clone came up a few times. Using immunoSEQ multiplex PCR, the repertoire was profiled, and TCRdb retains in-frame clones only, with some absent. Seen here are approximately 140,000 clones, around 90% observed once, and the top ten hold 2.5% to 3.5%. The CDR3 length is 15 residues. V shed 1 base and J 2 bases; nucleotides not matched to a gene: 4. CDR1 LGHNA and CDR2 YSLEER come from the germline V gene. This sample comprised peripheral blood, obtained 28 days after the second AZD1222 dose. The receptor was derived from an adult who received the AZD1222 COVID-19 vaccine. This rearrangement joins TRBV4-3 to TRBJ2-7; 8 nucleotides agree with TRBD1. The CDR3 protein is CASSQAGGSAYEQYF. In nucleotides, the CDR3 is TGCGCCAGCAGCCAAGCAGGGGGCAGCGCCTACGAGCAGTACTTC.